Each of the 20 T cell receptor beta chains below was sequenced from the same sample in a study of shared clonotypes between healthy human individuals (TCRdb year 2020). Libraries were built with the immunoSEQ multiplex PCR assay. The immuneACCESS repertoire file appears here via TCRdb, limited to in-frame rearrangements. These files lack a portion of the clones; in checked studies, under half of the deficit traces to unresolved V genes, and the cause of the others is not known. The sample profile shows approximately 640,000 clones; about 92% of them were found once. The ten largest clones capture about a third of the sample. The source material was memory CD8+ T cells from PBMCs. Taken with the paper, the label for cell subset or site translates to: CD45RO+ cells pooled with CCR7-negative TemRA cells. The receptors come from a man younger than 30 in good health. Some clones in this sample may be carry-over from other donors' samples.

J is TRBJ2-1 and V is TRBV5-1; D is unclear. In germline, CDR1 is SGHRS, CDR2 YFSETQ. This CDR3 spans 14 amino acids. The ends were cut back, 0 bases at V and 14 bases at J, with 18 bases in the middle. The CDR3 DNA sequence: TGCGCCAGCAGCTTGGGGGAACCGACGCATCAAGAGTTCTTC. This gives the protein CASSLGEPTHQEFF.

DNA for the CDR3: TGCAGCTTCCGGGACTTCCTCTACAATGAGCAGTTCTTC. It encodes CSFRDFLYNEQFF. V and J are TRBV29-1 and TRBJ2-1, with D perhaps TRBD2 (6 bases). Trimming pared 8 bases from V and 3 bases from J, leaving 14 bases between. The CDR3 length is 13 residues. Germline assignment: CDR1 SQVTM and CDR2 ANQGSEA.

The chain uses TRBV19 and TRBJ2-1; 9 bases align to TRBD2. The CDR3 consists of 17 residues. CDR1 and CDR2 (germline): LNHDA, SQIVND (reference sequence). The junction had 13 bases not matched to a gene; V was cut back by 6 bases and J by 4 bases. The CDR3 protein is CASSPWVAGELYNEQFF. The CDR3 DNA reads as TGTGCCAGTAGCCCCTGGGTAGCGGGAGAGTTATACAATGAGCAGTTCTTC.

This clone has a count of ten or more. The chain is built from TRBV28 and TRBJ1-2, with unresolved D. Germline values: CDR1 MDHEN, CDR2 SYDVKM. The CDR3 sequence is 14 residues long. The V end lost 4 bases, the J end lost 3 bases, and 12 bases lay between the germline ends. DNA of the CDR3: TGTGCCAGCAGTTCGGGCCCGGCCCACTATGGCTACACCTTC. This gives the protein CASSSGPAHYGYTF.

The gene calls are TRBV28 and TRBJ2-1; D is perhaps TRBD2 (6 bases). The germline V gene has CDR1 MDHEN and CDR2 SYDVKM. The CDR3 spans 16 residues. Trimming removed 4 bases from V and 0 bases from J, with 13 bases in between. The CDR3: CASSWTTRSSYNEQFF. CDR3 in DNA: TGTGCCAGCAGTTGGACTACAAGGAGCTCCTACAATGAGCAGTTCTTC. The variable domain in full, completed from reference TRBV28 and TRBJ2-1, reads DVKVTQSSRYLVKRTGEKVFLECVQDMDHENMFWYRQDPGLGLRLIYFSYDVKMKEKGDIPEGYSVSREKKERFSLILESASTNQTSMYLCASSWTTRSSYNEQFFGPGTRLTVL.

CDR3 nucleotides: TGTGCCAGCAGCTTAGGGGAACTAGCGGGAGTTAACTACGAGCAGTACTTC. Translation gives CASSLGELAGVNYEQYF. V and J are TRBV11-2 and TRBJ2-7; 11 bases line up with TRBD2. J lost 3 bases, V lost 1 base, and 8 bases had no gene match. This CDR3 spans 17 amino acids. The germline V gene encodes CDR1 SGHAT and CDR2 FQNNGV.

The genes are TRBV28 and TRBJ2-7; the match to TRBD1 covers 8 bases. Unmatched junction bases numbered 5, after V lost 6 bases and J lost 1 base. CDR1 is MDHEN and CDR2 is SYDVKM in the germline V gene. The CDR3 consists of 14 residues. The CDR3 sequence: CASRLQGGSYEQYF. The CDR3 coding sequence is TGTGCCAGCAGGTTACAGGGGGGTTCCTACGAGCAGTACTTC.

The J gene is TRBJ2-5, the V gene TRBV19; the D gene is possibly TRBD1 (6 bases). V was trimmed by 5 bases and J by 1 base, leaving 17 bases between them. The CDR3 is 16 amino acids. Germline V gene sequence: CDR1 LNHDA, CDR2 SQIVND (reference sequence). The chain's CDR3 is CASSFWGFRGQETQYF. The CDR3 nucleotides are TGTGCCAGTAGTTTTTGGGGTTTCAGGGGCCAAGAGACCCAGTACTTC.

The rearrangement uses TRBV2 and TRBJ2-1, with TRBD2 matching over 9 bases. V gave up 4 bases and J gave up 6 bases; unmatched junction bases: 7. Germline CDR1 SNHLY, CDR2 FYNNEI. The CDR3 consists of 15 residues. This CDR3 is CASSALGTSRNEQFF. The CDR3 nucleotides read TGTGCCAGCAGTGCCCTGGGGACTAGCCGCAATGAGCAGTTCTTC.

This chain's CDR3 is CASSLNRGYHEKLFF. In DNA form, the CDR3 reads TGTGCCAGCAGCTTAAACAGGGGCTATCATGAAAAACTGTTTTTT. The chain employs TRBV7-6 and TRBJ1-4; 7 nucleotides match TRBD1. J lost 6 bases, V lost 2 bases, and 6 bases had no gene match. The CDR3 sequence is 15 residues long. Germline-derived CDR1 and CDR2 are SGHVS and FNYEAQ. The entire variable domain, with the rest obtained from reference TRBV7-6 and TRBJ1-4, is as follows: GAGVSQSPRYKVTKRGQDVALRCDPISGHVSLYWYRQALGQGPEFLTYFNYEAQQDKSGLPNDRFSAERPEGSISTLTIQRTEQRDSAMYRCASSLNRGYHEKLFFGSGTQLSVL.

The genes are TRBV9 and TRBJ1-6; D not resolved. V was trimmed by 5 bases and J by 6 bases, leaving 12 bases between them. The CDR3 is made up of 14 amino acids. Germline CDR1 reads SGDLS; CDR2 reads YYNGEE. CDR3 sequence: CASSDGSLNSPLHF. CDR3 coding DNA: TGTGCCAGCAGTGACGGCAGCCTTAATTCACCCCTCCACTTT.

The chain has TRBV27 and TRBJ2-1; 8 positions match TRBD1. The germline V gene encodes CDR1 MNHEY and CDR2 SMNVEV (reference sequence). CDR3 size: 17 residues. V lost 7 bases, J lost 5 bases, and 16 bases stayed unmatched. The CDR3 coding sequence is TGTGCCAGCACCCCCGTTCTCGGACAGGGTCTCCACAATGAGCAGTTCTTC. This sequence encodes CASTPVLGQGLHNEQFF.

This clone was counted a single time. The CDR3 reads CASSFPASGGSSYNEQFF. CDR3 DNA sequence: TGTGCCAGCAGCTTCCCGGCTAGCGGGGGGAGCTCCTACAATGAGCAGTTCTTC. The V and J genes are TRBV11-2 and TRBJ2-1; 11 bases are a match to TRBD2. The J segment lost 0 bases and the V segment lost 3 bases, leaving 7 bases of the junction unmatched. The CDR3 sequence is 18 residues long. The germline gives CDR1 SGHAT, CDR2 FQNNGV. Looking up the rest from reference TRBV11-2 and TRBJ2-1 gives the full variable domain: EAGVAQSPRYKIIEKRQSVAFWCNPISGHATLYWYQQILGQGPKLLIQFQNNGVVDDSQLPKDRFSAERLKGVDSTLKIQPAKLEDSAVYLCASSFPASGGSSYNEQFFGPGTRLTVL.

The CDR3 here is CASSLVQREGNEQFF. As DNA, the CDR3 is TGTGCCAGCAGCTTAGTCCAGCGGGAGGGAAATGAGCAGTTCTTC. This sequence joins TRBV7-6 and TRBJ2-1; 10 nucleotides line up with TRBD2. V trimming: 1 base; J trimming: 7 bases; junction bases outside the gene matches: 4. Germline CDR1 SGHVS, CDR2 FNYEAQ. The CDR3 totals 15 residues.

V and J are TRBV28 and TRBJ2-5; tentative D call: TRBD2 (6 bases). Trimming took 2 bases from V and 5 from J, leaving 18 bases between them. The CDR3 runs 16 residues. Germline CDR1 and CDR2: MDHEN and SYDVKM. For the CDR3, the DNA is TGTGCCAGCAGTTTAGATGTTGGAGGGCCCACGGAGACCCAGTACTTC. Protein product: CASSLDVGGPTETQYF. The full variable domain, rest sourced from reference TRBV28 and TRBJ2-5, is DVKVTQSSRYLVKRTGEKVFLECVQDMDHENMFWYRQDPGLGLRLIYFSYDVKMKEKGDIPEGYSVSREKKERFSLILESASTNQTSMYLCASSLDVGGPTETQYFGPGTRLLVL.

V usage is TRBV28 and J usage is TRBJ2-7, with 9 bases fitting TRBD1. Unmatched junction bases numbered 15, after V lost 3 bases and J lost 3 bases. Germline assignment: CDR1 MDHEN and CDR2 SYDVKM. The CDR3 runs to 18 residues. The CDR3 loop is CASSLYVGTGLEVYEQYF. The CDR3 bases are TGTGCCAGCAGTTTGTACGTTGGGACAGGGTTAGAGGTCTACGAGCAGTACTTC.

The chain recombines TRBV2 with TRBJ2-3; 9 bases agree with TRBD2. The ends lost 6 bases at V and 2 bases at J; junction bases unmatched: 6. The germline V gene has CDR1 SNHLY and CDR2 FYNNEI. The CDR3 consists of 15 residues. The CDR3 protein is CASRVSGGYTDTQYF. Here the CDR3 DNA reads TGTGCCAGCAGGGTTAGCGGGGGTTACACAGATACGCAGTATTTT.

V is TRBV28 and J is TRBJ2-7; D is ambiguous. This CDR3 is built from 15 residues. V was pared by 6 bases and J by 4 bases, with 19 bases between. Germline loops: CDR1 MDHEN, CDR2 SYDVKM. CDR3 protein: CASSFPGSSGYEQYF. In DNA form, the CDR3 reads TGTGCCAGCAGCTTCCCGGGTTCTTCTGGGTACGAGCAGTACTTC. Based on the CDR3 plus reference TRBV28 and TRBJ2-7, the full variable domain is DVKVTQSSRYLVKRTGEKVFLECVQDMDHENMFWYRQDPGLGLRLIYFSYDVKMKEKGDIPEGYSVSREKKERFSLILESASTNQTSMYLCASSFPGSSGYEQYFGPGTRLTVT.

The chain employs TRBV7-6 and TRBJ2-3; the match to TRBD1 covers 8 bases. Germline V gene data show CDR1 as SGHVS and CDR2 as FNYEAQ. V was clipped by 1 base and J by 2 bases; unmatched bases: 8. The CDR3 contains 17 residues. CDR3 residues: CASSLGNRGTHTDTQYF. The CDR3 coding sequence is TGTGCCAGCAGCTTAGGGAACAGGGGGACACACACAGATACGCAGTATTTT.

V and J are TRBV6-5 and TRBJ2-1, with D possibly TRBD1 on 6 matching bases. Germline V gene data show CDR1 as MNHEY and CDR2 as SVGAGI. The CDR3 loop spans 16 amino acids. Trimming removed 2 bases from V and 5 bases from J, with 16 bases in between. Here the CDR3 reads CASSYGSRGLDNEQFF. The CDR3 region has the DNA TGTGCCAGCAGTTACGGGAGCAGGGGTCTCGACAATGAGCAGTTCTTC.